This T cell receptor (beta chain) is drawn from a study of response to subunit inactivated influenza vaccine. TCRdb fed the RT-PCR reads into MiXCR, producing one record per CDR3 protein. The sample holds about 700,000 distinct CDR3 sequences, more than 11% seen once. The table lists this clonotype with a few counts. From germline, CDR1 is LGHDT and CDR2 YNNKEL (reference sequence). This CDR3 is 14 amino acids long. V lost 4 bases to trimming and J lost 7 bases, with 11 bases between them. The source was PBMCs from blood, collected 14 to 15 days before vaccination. The chain has TRBV3-1 and TRBJ1-6; D unresolved. The clonotype originates from a man in his forties or fifties who received an inactivated influenza vaccine. CDR3 sequence (DNA): TGTGCCAGCAGCCTGGGGAGTTCCAATTCACCCCTCCACTTT. Translated: CASSLGSSNSPLHF.